The 14 T cell receptor beta chains below come from one sample, sequenced in a study of blood T cell repertoires in COVID-19. Only in-frame clones appear in the TCRdb table, and some are missing; sequencing was by immunoSEQ multiplex PCR. The sample contains about 86,000 clones, roughly 80% of which appear only once. Material for sequencing was peripheral blood. Receptor source: a man aged 70-80 years with acute or convalescent COVID-19.

This clone was picked up a small number of times. The chain couples TRBV3-1 (or the pseudogene TRBV3-2) to TRBJ1-3; D remains unclear. Trimming removed 7 bases from V and 0 bases from J, with 13 bases in between. Germline CDR1 is LGHDT and CDR2 is YNNKEL (reference sequence). This CDR3 is 15 amino acids long. As DNA, the CDR3 is TGTGCCAGCACCACCCGAAGCTTCTCTGGAAACACCATATATTTT. It encodes CASTTRSFSGNTIYF.

This rearrangement joins TRBV5-4 to TRBJ2-5, with TRBD2 matching over 12 bases. Germline V gene sequence: CDR1 SGHNT, CDR2 YYREEE (reference sequence). The CDR3 covers 16 residues. Trimming at V came to 3 bases and at J to 0 bases, leaving 3 bases not matched to a gene. CDR3 protein: CASSSTSGGYQETQYF. CDR3 nucleotide sequence: TGTGCCAGCAGCTCAACTAGCGGGGGGTACCAAGAGACCCAGTACTTC.

This rearrangement joins TRBV15 to TRBJ1-6, with D unresolved. Deletions cut 5 bases from V and 7 bases from J, with 9 bases between. CDR3 size: 13 residues. CDR1 LNHNV and CDR2 YYDKDF come from the germline V gene (reference sequence). DNA for the CDR3: TGTGCCACCAGCCTTAGTCCAAATTCACCCCTCCACTTT. Translated, it gives CATSLSPNSPLHF.

The J gene is TRBJ1-2, the V gene TRBV19; 7 bases agree with TRBD1. The CDR3 sequence is 13 residues long. Germline V CDR1 and CDR2: LNHDA, SQIVND (reference sequence). Germline trimming cut 3 bases from V and 8 bases from J; bases unmatched to any gene: 6. Written as DNA, the CDR3 is TGTGCCAGTAGTATCGAGACAGGGACCGGCTACACCTTC. It yields the protein CASSIETGTGYTF.

This clone was observed once. The chain joins TRBV27 to TRBJ2-3, with D perhaps TRBD1 (9 bases). The germline V gene encodes CDR1 MNHEY and CDR2 SMNVEV (reference sequence). The CDR3 has 15 amino acids. Trimming cost V 5 bases and J 9 bases, with 21 bases left between them. The CDR3 is CASSITGGSGGTQYF. CDR3 sequence (DNA): TGTGCCAGCAGTATAACAGGGGGCTCGGGGGGGACGCAGTATTTT.

V usage is TRBV24-1 and J usage is TRBJ1-2; 7 nucleotides line up with TRBD1. The CDR3 sequence is 13 residues long. The ends lost 3 bases at V and 6 bases at J; junction bases unmatched: 3. Germline CDR1 and CDR2: KGHDR and SFDVKD. CDR3 in amino acids: CATSDEDRDGYTF. Here the CDR3 DNA reads TGTGCCACCAGTGATGAAGACAGGGATGGCTACACCTTC.

This chain connects TRBV6-5 to TRBJ2-3; possibly TRBD2 for D (6 bases). CDR3 size: 15 residues. Trimming took off 4 bases at V and 5 bases at J, with 16 bases between the two ends. CDR1 and CDR2 from the germline V gene are MNHEY and SVGAGI. The CDR3 DNA sequence: TGTGCCAGCAGTTTTACAGGAGGGCTGGGAGATACGCAGTATTTT. Encoded protein: CASSFTGGLGDTQYF.

The V call is TRBV9, the J call TRBJ2-1; 12 bases are shared with TRBD1. Per germline, CDR1 SGDLS and CDR2 YYNGEE. Germline trimming cut 2 bases from V and 8 bases from J; bases unmatched to any gene: 5. CDR3 length: 15 amino acids. CDR3 bases: TGTGCCAGCAGCGTCGGGACAGGGGGCAGGGATGAGCAGTTCTTC. Translated: CASSVGTGGRDEQFF.

The chain carries TRBV7-3 and TRBJ2-2; 8 bases agree with TRBD1. The junction had 2 bases not matched to a gene; V was cut back by 5 bases and J by 3 bases. Germline V CDR1 and CDR2: SGHTA, FQGTGA. The CDR3 totals 14 residues. The CDR3 here is CASSPGGYTGELFF. The CDR3 DNA sequence: TGTGCCAGCAGCCCAGGGGGCTACACCGGGGAGCTGTTTTTT.

This chain links TRBV7-6 with TRBJ1-4; D is undetermined. The CDR3 covers 16 residues. Germline-derived CDR1 and CDR2 are SGHVS and FNYEAQ. Trimming removed 5 bases at V and 2 bases at J, with 15 bases between. CDR3 sequence: CASSDGIPGTNEKLFF. The CDR3 DNA reads TGTGCCAGCAGCGACGGGATCCCCGGGACTAATGAAAAACTGTTTTTT.

The chain links TRBV10-2 to TRBJ2-2; 11 positions agree with TRBD1. CDR1 WSHSY and CDR2 SAAADI come from the germline V gene. V trimming: 6 bases; J trimming: 3 bases; junction bases outside the gene matches: 3. The CDR3 spans 15 residues. The CDR3 DNA sequence: TGCGCCAGCAGGGGGACAGGGGGTGACACCGGGGAGCTGTTTTTT. It encodes CASRGTGGDTGELFF.

This clone was observed a few times. The sample holds other DNA sequences that translate to the same CDR3. The gene calls are TRBV6-6 and TRBJ1-5; D not resolved. CDR3 length: 13 residues. Trimming took off 4 bases at V and 0 bases at J, with 4 bases between the two ends. In germline, CDR1 is MNHNY, CDR2 SVGAGI (reference sequence). The chain's CDR3 is CASSSNSNQPQHF. The CDR3 DNA sequence: TGTGCCAGCAGTTCAAATAGCAATCAGCCCCAGCATTTT.

This clone was picked up one time. The rearrangement uses TRBV6-6 and TRBJ2-2, with TRBD1 as a possible D gene (6 bases). CDR3 length: 14 amino acids. Germline V gene data show CDR1 as MNHNY and CDR2 as SVGAGI (reference sequence). V was shortened by 5 bases and J by 6 bases, with 13 bases between the two germline ends. CDR3 sequence (DNA): TGTGCCAGCAGTCCCCGGGACATCTCCGGGGAGCTGTTTTTT. It codes for CASSPRDISGELFF.

CDR3: CASSLDGSYEQYF. CDR3 nucleotide sequence: TGTGCCAGCAGCTTGGACGGTTCCTACGAGCAGTACTTC. The rearrangement links TRBV5-4 to TRBJ2-7, with D unresolved. This CDR3 region has 13 residues. Between the trimmed V and J ends, which lost 0 bases and 1 base, there was a span of 5 bases. Germline V gives CDR1 SGHNT, CDR2 YYREEE (reference sequence).